Sequencing of this T cell receptor beta chain was carried out in a study of blood T cell repertoires in COVID-19. Study summary: The samples span acute and convalescent COVID-19 from the United States, Italy and Spain. The cDNA or gDNA used as material had been derived from T cells, B-cell-depleted T cells, or PBMCs.

Under the authors' procedure: Researchers report that nucleated cell counts were estimated from reference gene primer amplification. The data were produced by immunoSEQ multiplex PCR, yet TCRdb's version contains in-frame clones alone and is incomplete. That table supplies the V and J calls and clone size; D and trimming were determined from the DNA. The sample has 110,000 or so clones; just under 90% are singletons. The sample holds a few counts of this clone. Sample: peripheral blood. This TCR was sampled from a human donor in a cohort sampled during active COVID-19.

The CDR3 region is CASSEALAGGYNEQFF. The CDR3 DNA sequence: TGTGCCAGCAGTGAAGCGCTAGCGGGAGGATACAATGAGCAGTTCTTC. The chain carries TRBV6-1 and TRBJ2-1; 11 bases are shared with TRBD2. V lost 0 bases to trimming and J lost 4 bases; unmatched junction nucleotides: 2. Germline lookup yields CDR1 MNHNS and CDR2 SASEGT. This CDR3 has 16 residues.